The next 5 T cell receptor beta chains were all read from a single sample in a study of T-cell memory formation after mild COVID-19 (dated by TCRdb to the early 2020s). Library preparation was by 5' RACE. For sequencing, an Illumina NovaSeq 6000 was employed. TCRdb's own reprocessing of the public reads used fastp at Q25 and MiXCR and kept productive beta chains. Each CDR3 protein gets just one entry, which takes the most common genes and DNA from the rows behind it. For this sample there are around 47,000 distinct CDR3 sequences; 8.5% to 10% appear just once. The ten most abundant clones make up about 10% of the sample. Sequenced: PBMCs or a T cell subset sorted from them (not recorded which). All receptors come from an adult woman who had mild COVID-19 (a few samples of this study predate the infection). The sample titles of this study are shuffled in the database, so cell type and time point are left out; the donor was told from shared clones.

The J gene is TRBJ2-3, the V gene TRBV6-1; TRBD2 aligns across 12 bases. V dropped 2 bases and J dropped 3; count of bases not matched to a gene: 6. CDR1 is MNHNS, CDR2 SASEGT, per germline. This CDR3 contains 17 residues. The CDR3: CASSELAGGGRTDTQYF. For the CDR3, the DNA is TGTGCCAGCAGTGAACTAGCGGGGGGGGGCCGGACAGATACGCAGTATTTT.

This clonotype was counted at least ten times. V usage is TRBV29-1 and J usage is TRBJ2-3, with 7 bases fitting TRBD2. Trimming cost V 7 bases and J 3 bases; bases outside gene matches: 7. The CDR3 contains 13 residues. Per germline, CDR1 SQVTM and CDR2 ANQGSEA. The CDR3 region has the DNA TGCAGCGGAGGCGGGAGTTCTACAGATACGCAGTATTTT. Residues: CSGGGSSTDTQYF.

V usage is TRBV5-1 and J usage is TRBJ2-6; TRBD1 might be the D (6 bases). The germline V gene encodes CDR1 SGHRS and CDR2 YFSETQ. This CDR3 has 15 amino acids. V lost 4 bases to trimming and J lost 3 bases, with 11 bases between them. Written as DNA, the CDR3 is TGCGCCAGCAGCCCCTGGGACAATGGGGCCAACGTCCTGACTTTC. This encodes CASSPWDNGANVLTF.

The CDR3 nucleotides are TGCGCCAGCAGCTTGGAACCGGGGGGCATGAGGGAGACCCAGTACTTC. The encoded protein is CASSLEPGGMRETQYF. The chain uses TRBV5-1 and TRBJ2-5, with D possibly TRBD2 on 7 matching bases. The length of the CDR3 is 16 residues. Between the trimmed V and J ends, which lost 0 bases and 5 bases, there was a span of 17 bases. CDR1 is SGHRS, CDR2 YFSETQ, per germline.

The chain recombines TRBV18 with TRBJ1-2; 8 bases map to TRBD1. V was pared by 8 bases and J by 6 bases, with 11 bases of the junction left unmatched. Germline V gene lookup returns CDR1 KGHSH and CDR2 LQKENI. The CDR3 runs to 14 residues. CDR3 nucleotide sequence: TGTGCCAGCGCTCCTCAGGGGGCAGGGAATGGCTACACCTTC. It is translated as CASAPQGAGNGYTF.